Listed below are T cell receptor beta chains from one sample, sequenced in a study of T cell changes during pregnancy in multiple sclerosis. TCRdb's copy holds only in-frame clones and misses some; the assay was immunoSEQ multiplex PCR. The table has 40,000 to 45,000 clones, 80% to 90% seen once. This sample comprised CD4+ T cells from peripheral blood mononuclear cells, obtained in the first trimester of pregnancy. These receptors were taken from a female donor with multiple sclerosis, enrolled in a pregnancy study. The CDR3 runs from the conserved cysteine through the conserved F or W. The D gene is left open where the match is weak. A row's size may be missing; if present it is once, few, many or a size class.

J: TRBJ1-2
size: .
D: TRBD1
V: TRBV9
DNA: TGTGCCAGCAGCGTAGGGACAGGGGATGGCTACACCTTC
CDR3: CASSVGTGDGYTF

J: TRBJ2-5
size: .
D: TRBD1
V: TRBV7-2
DNA: TGTGCCAGCAGCTCCTCCGGGACAGGGGGCTTTGAGACCCAGTACTTC
CDR3: CASSSSGTGGFETQYF

J: TRBJ2-7
size: .
D: .
V: TRBV7-3
DNA: TGTGCCAGCAGCTTAACAGCAGGACACTCCTACGAGCAGTACTTC
CDR3: CASSLTAGHSYEQYF

J: TRBJ2-2
size: .
D: TRBD2
V: TRBV9
DNA: TGTGCCAGCAGCGCCGGGACTAGCAGCGCCGGGGAGCTGTTTTTT
CDR3: CASSAGTSSAGELFF

J: TRBJ2-7
size: .
D: TRBD1
V: TRBV18
DNA: TGTGCCAGCTCACGGGACAGGGTCAGCTACGAGCAGTACTTC
CDR3: CASSRDRVSYEQYF

J: TRBJ2-1
size: .
D: TRBD2
V: TRBV19
DNA: TGTGCCAGTAGTAGCGCCTCACTAGCGGCTTACAATGAGCAGTTCTTC
CDR3: CASSSASLAAYNEQFF

J: TRBJ1-5
size: .
D: .
V: TRBV30
DNA: TGTGCCTGGAGTCCCGGGGACAATCAGCCCCAGCATTTT
CDR3: CAWSPGDNQPQHF

J: TRBJ2-3
size: .
D: .
V: TRBV30
DNA: TGTGCCTGGTTAATCTCAGATACGCAGTATTTT
CDR3: CAWLISDTQYF

J: TRBJ1-4
size: .
D: .
V: TRBV5-1
DNA: TGCGCCAGCAGCCCGAGGGCAGCGGTTGCAACTAATGAAAAACTGTTTTTT
CDR3: CASSPRAAVATNEKLFF

J: TRBJ2-3
size: .
D: TRBD2
V: TRBV7-9
DNA: TGTGCCAGCAGCGGGGGACTAGCGGGATCTGATACGCAGTATTTT
CDR3: CASSGGLAGSDTQYF

J: TRBJ1-2
size: .
D: .
V: TRBV2
DNA: TGTGCCAGCAGTGAAGCGAGGACTGACAATGGCTACACCTTC
CDR3: CASSEARTDNGYTF

J: TRBJ1-1
size: .
D: .
V: TRBV18
DNA: TGTGCCAGCTCACCCGGGGGAATGAACACTGAAGCTTTCTTT
CDR3: CASSPGGMNTEAFF

J: TRBJ2-7
size: few
D: TRBD2
V: TRBV5-1
DNA: TGCGCCAGCAGCAGGACCGGGACTAGCGGATCCTACGAGCAGTACTTC
CDR3: CASSRTGTSGSYEQYF

J: TRBJ1-6
size: .
D: TRBD1
V: TRBV6-5
DNA: TGTGCCAGCAGTTACGGGACAGGGCTTAAAAGGCCACCCCTCCACTTT
CDR3: CASSYGTGLKRPPLHF

J: TRBJ1-1
size: .
D: TRBD1
V: TRBV5-1
DNA: TGCGCCAGCTATGGGACAGGGGGCCGGGGGGTCCTTCTCAAGAACACTGAAGCTTTCTTT
CDR3: CASYGTGGRGVLLKNTEAFF

J: TRBJ1-2
size: .
D: .
V: TRBV12-5
DNA: TGTGCTAGTGGTCTGGGGGGAGGCTTTCGCTACACCTTC
CDR3: CASGLGGGFRYTF

J: TRBJ2-5
size: .
D: TRBD2
V: TRBV2
DNA: TGTGCCAGCAGCGCGGGGACTAGCGGCCAAGAGACCCAGTACTTC
CDR3: CASSAGTSGQETQYF

J: TRBJ1-2
size: .
D: TRBD1
V: TRBV6-1
DNA: TGTGCCAGCAGTGAAGCCGCAGCAGGGGGCAGGGCTCTAGGCTACACCTTC
CDR3: CASSEAAAGGRALGYTF

J: TRBJ1-1
size: .
D: .
V: TRBV5-1
DNA: TGCGCCAGCAGCTCCCAAGAGGGCGTAATGAACACTGAAGCTTTCTTT
CDR3: CASSSQEGVMNTEAFF

J: TRBJ2-3
size: .
D: TRBD2
V: TRBV4-2
DNA: TGTGCCAGCAGCCAAATCCTAGCGGGATCAGGTACGCAGTATTTT
CDR3: CASSQILAGSGTQYF

J: TRBJ2-2
size: .
D: TRBD1
V: TRBV7-6
DNA: TGTGCCAGCAGCTTAATTACTGGACAGGGGCCCACCGGGGAGCTGTTTTTT
CDR3: CASSLITGQGPTGELFF

J: TRBJ2-3
size: .
D: .
V: TRBV6-1
DNA: TGTGCCAGCAGTGCAAGGACCCTTCGGCCGGGGGATACGCAGTATTTT
CDR3: CASSARTLRPGDTQYF

J: TRBJ1-1
size: .
D: TRBD1
V: TRBV6-6
DNA: TGTGCCAGCAGTGCGATGACAGGGGGCGGGACTGAAGCTTTCTTT
CDR3: CASSAMTGGGTEAFF

J: TRBJ1-6
size: .
D: .
V: TRBV11-2
DNA: TGTGCCAGCAGCCCGCTCTCAAGCTCACCCCTCCACTTT
CDR3: CASSPLSSSPLHF

J: TRBJ1-2
size: .
D: .
V: TRBV11-2
DNA: TGTGCCAGCAGCGGCGGTAGTTACTATGGCTACACCTTC
CDR3: CASSGGSYYGYTF

J: TRBJ1-2
size: once
D: TRBD1
V: TRBV2
DNA: TGTGCCAGCAGTGGCCCACAGGGGACCTATGGCTACACCTTC
CDR3: CASSGPQGTYGYTF

J: TRBJ2-7
size: .
D: .
V: TRBV5-1
DNA: TGCGCCAGCAGGGGGGCATCCGAGCAGTACTTC
CDR3: CASRGASEQYF